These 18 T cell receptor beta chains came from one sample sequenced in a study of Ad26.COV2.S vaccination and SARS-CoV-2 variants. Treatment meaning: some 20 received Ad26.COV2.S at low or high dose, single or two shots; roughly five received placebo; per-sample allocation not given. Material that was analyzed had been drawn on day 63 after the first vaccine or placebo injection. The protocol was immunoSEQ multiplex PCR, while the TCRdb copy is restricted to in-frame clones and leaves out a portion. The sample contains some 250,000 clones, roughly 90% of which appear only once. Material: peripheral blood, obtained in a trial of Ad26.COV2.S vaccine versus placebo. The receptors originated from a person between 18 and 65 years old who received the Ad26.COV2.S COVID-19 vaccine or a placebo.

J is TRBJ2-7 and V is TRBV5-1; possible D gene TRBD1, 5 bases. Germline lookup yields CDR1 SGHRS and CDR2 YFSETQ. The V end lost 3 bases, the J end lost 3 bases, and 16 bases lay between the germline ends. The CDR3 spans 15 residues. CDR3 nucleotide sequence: TGCGCCAGCAGCTGGGGCCCTGGGCTTAACTACGAGCAGTACTTC. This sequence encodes CASSWGPGLNYEQYF.

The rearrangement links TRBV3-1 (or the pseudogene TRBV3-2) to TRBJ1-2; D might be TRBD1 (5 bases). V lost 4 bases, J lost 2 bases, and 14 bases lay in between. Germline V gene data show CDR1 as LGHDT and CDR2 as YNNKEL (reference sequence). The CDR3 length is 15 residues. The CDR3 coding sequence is TGTGCCAGCAGCCCCTCCGTGGGACCCAACTATGGCTACACCTTC. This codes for CASSPSVGPNYGYTF.

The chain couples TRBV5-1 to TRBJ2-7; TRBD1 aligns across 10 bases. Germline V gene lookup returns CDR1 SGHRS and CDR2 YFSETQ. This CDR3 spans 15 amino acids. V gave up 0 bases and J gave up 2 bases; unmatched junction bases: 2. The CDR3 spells CASSLAGTGAYEQYF. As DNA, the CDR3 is TGCGCCAGCAGCTTGGCCGGGACAGGGGCCTACGAGCAGTACTTC. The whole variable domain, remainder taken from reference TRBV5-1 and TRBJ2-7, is KAGVTQTPRYLIKTRGQQVTLSCSPISGHRSVSWYQQTPGQGLQFLFEYFSETQRNKGNFPGRFSGRQFSNSRSEMNVSTLELGDSALYLCASSLAGTGAYEQYFGPGTRLTVT.

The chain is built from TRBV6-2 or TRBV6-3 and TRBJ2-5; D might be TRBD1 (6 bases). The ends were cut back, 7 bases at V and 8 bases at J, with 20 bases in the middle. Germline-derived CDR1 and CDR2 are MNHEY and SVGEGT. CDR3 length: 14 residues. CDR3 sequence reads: CASTPAKGEITQYF. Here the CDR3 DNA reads TGTGCCAGCACCCCTGCGAAGGGGGAGATCACCCAGTACTTC.

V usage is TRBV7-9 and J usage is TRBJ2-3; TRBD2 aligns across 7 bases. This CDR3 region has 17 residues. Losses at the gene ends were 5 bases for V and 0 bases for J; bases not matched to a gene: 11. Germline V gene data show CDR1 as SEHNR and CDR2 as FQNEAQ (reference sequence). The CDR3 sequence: CASSLGASGISTDTQYF. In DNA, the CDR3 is TGTGCCAGCAGCCTAGGGGCTAGCGGCATTAGCACAGATACGCAGTATTTT.

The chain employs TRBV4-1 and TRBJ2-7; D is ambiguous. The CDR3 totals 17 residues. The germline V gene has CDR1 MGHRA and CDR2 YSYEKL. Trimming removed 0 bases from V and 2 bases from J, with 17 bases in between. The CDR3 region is CASSQEIGLQGTYEQYF. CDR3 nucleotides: TGCGCCAGCAGCCAAGAGATTGGGCTACAAGGGACCTACGAGCAGTACTTC.

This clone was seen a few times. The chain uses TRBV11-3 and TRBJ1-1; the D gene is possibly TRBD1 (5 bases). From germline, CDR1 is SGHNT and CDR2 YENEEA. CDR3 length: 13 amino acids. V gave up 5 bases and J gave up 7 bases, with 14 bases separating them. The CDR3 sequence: CASSPQVGGEAFF. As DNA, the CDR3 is TGTGCCAGCAGCCCCCAGGTGGGGGGTGAAGCTTTCTTT.

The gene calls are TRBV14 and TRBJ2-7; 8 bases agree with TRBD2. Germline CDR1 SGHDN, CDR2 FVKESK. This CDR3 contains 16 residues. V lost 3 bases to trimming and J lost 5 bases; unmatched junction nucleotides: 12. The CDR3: CASSQLGLALRDEQYF. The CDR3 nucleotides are TGTGCCAGCAGCCAGCTCGGACTAGCCCTTCGGGACGAGCAGTACTTC.

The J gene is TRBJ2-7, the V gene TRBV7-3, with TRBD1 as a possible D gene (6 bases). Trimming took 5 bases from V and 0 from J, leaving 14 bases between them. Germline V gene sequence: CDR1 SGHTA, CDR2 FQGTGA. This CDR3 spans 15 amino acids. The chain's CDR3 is CASSPEPGASYEQYF. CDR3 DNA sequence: TGTGCCAGCAGCCCCGAACCAGGGGCCTCCTACGAGCAGTACTTC.

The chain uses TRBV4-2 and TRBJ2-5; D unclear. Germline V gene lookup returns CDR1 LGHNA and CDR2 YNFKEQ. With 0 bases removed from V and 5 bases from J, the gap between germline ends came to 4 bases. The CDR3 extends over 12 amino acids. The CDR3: CASSQDLETQYF. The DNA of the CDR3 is TGTGCCAGCAGCCAAGATCTGGAGACCCAGTACTTC.

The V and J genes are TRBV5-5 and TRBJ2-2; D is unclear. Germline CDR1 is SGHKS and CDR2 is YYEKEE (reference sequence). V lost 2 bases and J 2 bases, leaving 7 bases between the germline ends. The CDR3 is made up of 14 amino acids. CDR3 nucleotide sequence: TGTGCCAGCAGCTTTCTGTTTAACACCGGGGAGCTGTTTTTT. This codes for CASSFLFNTGELFF.

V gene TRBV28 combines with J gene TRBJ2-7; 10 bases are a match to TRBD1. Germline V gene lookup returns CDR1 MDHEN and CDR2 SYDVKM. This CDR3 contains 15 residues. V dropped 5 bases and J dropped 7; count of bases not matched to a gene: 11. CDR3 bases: TGTGCCAGCAGTCCTGCTGGGGGACAGGGGATGGAGCAGTACTTC. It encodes CASSPAGGQGMEQYF.

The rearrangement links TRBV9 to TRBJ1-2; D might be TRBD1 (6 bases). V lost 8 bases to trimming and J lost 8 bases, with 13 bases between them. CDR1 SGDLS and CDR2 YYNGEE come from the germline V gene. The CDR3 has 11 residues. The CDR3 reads CASIGGEGYTF. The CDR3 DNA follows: TGTGCCAGTATAGGGGGGGAAGGCTACACCTTC. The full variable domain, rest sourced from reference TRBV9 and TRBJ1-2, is DSGVTQTPKHLITATGQRVTLRCSPRSGDLSVYWYQQSLDQGLQFLIQYYNGEERAKGNILERFSAQQFPDLHSELNLSSLELGDSALYFCASIGGEGYTFGSGTRLTVV.

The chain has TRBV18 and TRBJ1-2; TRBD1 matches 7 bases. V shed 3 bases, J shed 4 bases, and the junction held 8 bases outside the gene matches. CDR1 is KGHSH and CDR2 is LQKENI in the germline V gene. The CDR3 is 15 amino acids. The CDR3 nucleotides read TGTGCCAGCTCACCCCTGGACAGGACTACCTATGGCTACACCTTC. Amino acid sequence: CASSPLDRTTYGYTF. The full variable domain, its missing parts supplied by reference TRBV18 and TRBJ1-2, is NAGVMQNPRHLVRRRGQEARLRCSPMKGHSHVYWYRQLPEEGLKFMVYLQKENIIDESGMPKERFSAEFPKEGPSILRIQQVVRGDSAAYFCASSPLDRTTYGYTFGSGTRLTVV.

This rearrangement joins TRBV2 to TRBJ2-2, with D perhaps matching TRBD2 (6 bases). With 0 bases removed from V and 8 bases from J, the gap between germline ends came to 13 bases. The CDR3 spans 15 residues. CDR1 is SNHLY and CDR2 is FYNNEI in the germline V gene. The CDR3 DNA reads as TGTGCCAGCAGTGAAGCGCTTCCGGGGAGGGGGGAGCTGTTTTTT. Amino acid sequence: CASSEALPGRGELFF.

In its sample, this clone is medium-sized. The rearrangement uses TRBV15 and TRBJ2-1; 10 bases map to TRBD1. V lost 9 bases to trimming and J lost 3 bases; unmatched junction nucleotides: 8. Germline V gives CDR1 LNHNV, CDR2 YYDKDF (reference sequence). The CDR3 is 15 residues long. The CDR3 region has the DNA TGTGCCACTAAGCATGGACAGGGGGACTACAATGAGCAGTTCTTC. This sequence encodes CATKHGQGDYNEQFF.

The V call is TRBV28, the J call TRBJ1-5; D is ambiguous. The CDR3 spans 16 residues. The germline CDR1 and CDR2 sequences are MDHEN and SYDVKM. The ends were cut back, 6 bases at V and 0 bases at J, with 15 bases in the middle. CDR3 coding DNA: TGTGCCAGCAGCCAGGATGGAACTTATAGCAATCAGCCCCAGCATTTT. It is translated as CASSQDGTYSNQPQHF. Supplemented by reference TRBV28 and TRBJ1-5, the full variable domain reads DVKVTQSSRYLVKRTGEKVFLECVQDMDHENMFWYRQDPGLGLRLIYFSYDVKMKEKGDIPEGYSVSREKKERFSLILESASTNQTSMYLCASSQDGTYSNQPQHFGDGTRLSIL.

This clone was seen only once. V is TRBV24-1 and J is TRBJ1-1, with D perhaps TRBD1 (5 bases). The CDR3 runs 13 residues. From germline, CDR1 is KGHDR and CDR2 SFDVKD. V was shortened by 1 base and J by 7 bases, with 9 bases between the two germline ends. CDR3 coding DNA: TGTGCCACCAGTGATTTTAAGGGGATTGAAGCTTTCTTT. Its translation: CATSDFKGIEAFF.